This TCR beta chain originates from a study of identical twins. The junction had 7 bases not matched to a gene; V was cut back by 4 bases and J by 8 bases. The CDR3 length is 14 residues. Germline loops: CDR1 MNHEY, CDR2 SVGAGI. TCRdb itself ran the 5' RACE reads through MiXCR, one entry per CDR3 protein. Of fewer than 900,000 distinct CDR3 sequences in the sample, 21% were seen once. This same sample was also taken into another study, of T cells expressing NK-cell markers. That source reports: It was from sorted CD3+CD56+NKG2C+, CD3+CD56+NKG2C- and CD3+CD56-NKG2C+ T cells that TCR beta repertoires came. There were four donors in whom these clonotypes also led the CD3+CD56-NKG2C+ fraction.

The sequence came from a woman younger than 35 in good health. The chain is built from TRBV6-5 and TRBJ2-1; 8 bases are shared with TRBD2. Sequenced input: PBMCs. CDR3 DNA sequence: TGTGCCAGCAGTTTCTTCGGGGGGGCCGATGAGCAGTTCTTC. This gives the protein CASSFFGGADEQFF.